Below, 10 T cell receptor beta chains from the same sample are listed, as sequenced in a study of vaccination and CD4 T cells after COVID-19. The Oncomine TCR Beta short-read assay was what sequenced the DNA obtained from cultured CD4+ T cells. TCRdb fed the PCR reads into MiXCR, producing one record per CDR3 protein. The data show under 25,000 distinct CDR3 sequences, with 40% to 50% seen just once and roughly 27% held by the top ten. As to treatment: approximately nine-day PBMC culture with coronavirus spike peptide pools or control peptides (ViraFEST assay). The antigens of these receptors remain unknown. The specimen comprised CD4+ T cells from blood, cultured in vitro, sampled before SARS-CoV-2 vaccination. The receptors stem from a human donor who had recovered from COVID-19.

This chain connects TRBV18 to TRBJ2-7; TRBD1 matches at 7 bases. The CDR3 covers 12 residues. Looked up from germline, CDR1 is KGHSH and CDR2 is LQKENI. After removal of 3 bases from V and 4 bases from J, the junction contained 0 bases not matched to a gene. The CDR3 loop is CASSPTGYEQYF. As DNA, the CDR3 is TGTGCCAGCTCACCGACAGGGTACGAGCAGTACTTC.

On this clonotype itself: Likely a read error: the CDR3 ends without its conserved phenylalanine or tryptophan. V and J are TRBV7-2 and TRBJ2-1; D not certain. Germline V lookup: CDR1 SGHTA, CDR2 FQGNSA. The CDR3 has 15 residues. Trimming left V 1 base short and J 0 bases short, with 7 bases between. CDR3 DNA: TGTGCCAGCAGCTTAGTGGGCGGCTCCTACAATGAGCAGTTCTCC. Encoded protein: CASSLVGGSYNEQFS.

This clonotype was seen only a few times. The chain links TRBV19 to TRBJ2-3, with a tentative D call TRBD1 (6 bases). Trimming took off 5 bases at V and 6 bases at J, with 15 bases between the two ends. Germline loops: CDR1 LNHDA, CDR2 SQIVND (reference sequence). This CDR3 is 14 amino acids long. Here the CDR3 DNA reads TGTGCCAGTAGTCCTTCAGGGGTCCGGGATACGCAGTATTTT. It codes for CASSPSGVRDTQYF.

The CDR3 loop reads CASRATVNTEAFF. The CDR3 nucleotides are TGTGCCAGCAGGGCCACAGTGAACACTGAAGCTTTCTTT. The chain uses TRBV5-3 and TRBJ1-1; D is possibly TRBD1 (5 bases). TRBV5-3 belongs to the ORF category, with a function that is uncertain. V was cut by 8 bases and J by 0 bases, with 11 bases left in between. The CDR3 has 13 amino acids.

This clonotype was counted between two and nine times. The chain couples TRBV27 to TRBJ1-5; tentatively, D is TRBD1 (5 bases). Trimming pared 7 bases from V and 8 bases from J, leaving 24 bases between. CDR1 is MNHEY, CDR2 SMNVEV, per germline (reference sequence). This CDR3 spans 16 amino acids. The CDR3 DNA is TGTGCCAGCACCGCTATGGGACCGCGAGGGTTAAAGCCCCAGCATTTT. It codes for CASTAMGPRGLKPQHF.

The genes are TRBV5-1 and TRBJ2-7; D unclear. The V and J ends lost 6 bases and 0 bases respectively, with 22 bases between them. Germline V gives CDR1 SGHRS, CDR2 YFSETQ. CDR3 size: 17 residues. The CDR3 DNA reads TGCGCCAGCAACCCGGCTCTAAGGCCTGAATCCTCCTACGAGCAGTACTTC. Translating it yields CASNPALRPESSYEQYF.

This chain uses TRBV15 with TRBJ2-3; D is possibly TRBD2 (5 bases). Germline CDR1 reads LNHNV; CDR2 reads YYDKDF (reference sequence). Deletions cut 1 base from V and 0 bases from J, with 11 bases between. This CDR3 comprises 16 residues. CDR3 sequence (DNA): TGTGCCACCAGCAGAGTCCGGGAACTAAGCACAGATACGCAGTATTTT. It yields the protein CATSRVRELSTDTQYF.

This sequence joins TRBV20-1 and TRBJ2-4; 7 bases are a match to TRBD2. V gave up 3 bases and J gave up 3 bases; unmatched junction bases: 5. Germline V gene lookup returns CDR1 DFQATT and CDR2 SNEGSKA (reference sequence). The CDR3 has 14 residues. CDR3 nucleotides: TGCAGTGCTAGCAACTTAGCGGGCAAAAACATTCAGTACTTC. Translating it yields CSASNLAGKNIQYF.

This clonotype was seen more than once but under ten times. The V call is TRBV5-1, the J call TRBJ2-7, with TRBD2 identical over 10 bases. Germline V lookup: CDR1 SGHRS, CDR2 YFSETQ. The CDR3 length is 15 residues. J lost 3 bases, V lost 0 bases, and 3 bases had no gene match. For the CDR3, the DNA is TGCGCCAGCAGCTTGGGGGCTAGCGGGAGCTACGAGCAGTACTTC. As protein: CASSLGASGSYEQYF.

A few counts support this clonotype. The V gene is TRBV7-2, the J gene TRBJ1-6; D is possibly TRBD1 (5 bases). Germline CDR1 SGHTA, CDR2 FQGNSA. Between the trimmed V and J ends, which lost 2 bases and 9 bases, there was a span of 11 bases. This CDR3 spans 14 amino acids. CDR3 sequence reads: CASSLQGRSSPLHF. Here the CDR3 DNA reads TGTGCCAGCAGCTTACAGGGACGGAGTTCACCCCTCCACTTT.